A selection of T cell receptor beta chains follows, all from one sample in a study of Ad26.COV2.S vaccination and SARS-CoV-2 variants. Using immunoSEQ multiplex PCR, the repertoire was profiled, and TCRdb retains in-frame clones only, with some absent. The data show about 240,000 clones, over 75% seen once. The material was peripheral blood, obtained in a trial of Ad26.COV2.S vaccine versus placebo. All receptors derive from a person between 18 and 60 years old who received the Ad26.COV2.S COVID-19 vaccine or a placebo. The CDR3 runs from the conserved cysteine through the conserved F or W. The D gene is left open where the match is weak.

j_call,d_call,v_call,cdr3_aa,cdr3_nt
TRBJ2-5,-,TRBV4-1,CASSLGSRAQETQYF,TGCGCCAGCAGCCTTGGTTCGAGAGCTCAAGAGACCCAGTACTTC
TRBJ2-3,TRBD1,TRBV19,CASSETGYGDTQYF,TGTGCCAGTAGTGAGACAGGGTACGGAGATACGCAGTATTTT
TRBJ1-2,-,TRBV20-1,CSASNPRVGGYTF,TGCAGTGCTAGTAATCCCCGGGTAGGGGGCTACACCTTC
TRBJ2-7,TRBD2,TRBV29-1,CSVSTAGGRQEQYF,TGCAGCGTCTCCACGGCGGGAGGGCGTCAGGAGCAGTACTTC
TRBJ2-3,-,TRBV2,CASSGLASSTDTQYF,TGTGCCAGCAGCGGTCTAGCGTCTAGCACAGATACGCAGTATTTT
TRBJ2-2,TRBD1,TRBV6-6,CASSYTDRGQAGELFF,TGTGCCAGCAGTTACACCGACAGGGGGCAAGCCGGGGAGCTGTTTTTT
TRBJ2-3,-,TRBV28,CASGQHFTDTQYF,TGTGCCTCAGGTCAGCACTTCACAGATACGCAGTATTTT
TRBJ2-7,TRBD1,TRBV13,CASSLDWWTGGNEQYF,TGTGCCAGCAGCTTAGATTGGTGGACAGGGGGTAACGAGCAGTACTTC
TRBJ2-7,-,TRBV2,CASSERRGQAGDEQYF,TGTGCCAGCAGTGAACGGCGGGGGCAGGCTGGCGACGAGCAGTACTTC
TRBJ2-3,-,TRBV24-1,CATSDLKAPSTDTQYF,TGTGCCACCAGTGATTTGAAGGCCCCTAGCACAGATACGCAGTATTTT
TRBJ1-2,TRBD1,TRBV4-3,CASSQDGQGRVRTF,TGCGCCAGCAGCCAAGATGGACAGGGAAGGGTCCGCACCTTC
TRBJ2-2,-,TRBV9,CASSVDPFNTGELFF,TGTGCCAGCAGCGTAGATCCTTTTAACACCGGGGAGCTGTTTTTT
TRBJ2-3,-,TRBV7-3,CASSPSGLPDTQYF,TGTGCCAGCAGCCCCTCGGGACTCCCCGATACGCAGTATTTT
TRBJ2-7,TRBD2,TRBV7-6,CASRAGTTQF,TGTGCCAGCAGGGCCGGGACTACTCAATTC
TRBJ1-2,-,TRBV7-2,CASSLDIQYPTYGYTF,TGTGCCAGCAGCTTAGACATACAGTATCCCACCTATGGCTACACCTTC
TRBJ2-5,-,TRBV12-3/TRBV12-4,CASGLAVQETQYF,TGTGCCAGCGGCCTAGCTGTCCAAGAGACCCAGTACTTC
TRBJ1-2,TRBD1,TRBV14,CASSLRTGEGGYTF,TGTGCCAGCAGCCTAAGAACAGGGGAGGGTGGCTACACCTTC
TRBJ1-2,-,TRBV7-9,CASSPGSGTYGYTF,TGTGCCAGCAGCCCAGGATCAGGGACCTATGGCTACACCTTC